This T cell receptor (beta chain) was profiled in a study of T cells expressing NK-cell markers. General study results and limits: These clonotypes also led the CD3+CD56-NKG2C+ fraction in four donors. In a handful of donors, dominant CD3+CD56+NKG2C+ clones formed roughly 1.0-8% of CD8+ cells.

A word on this clonotype: Its antigen is not known.

Generation of TCR beta cDNA was performed by 5'RACE template switching incorporating UMIs. Following a re-call of the 5' RACE reads, TCRdb has one entry per CDR3 protein and lacks DNA. The table gives roughly 350,000 distinct CDR3 sequences; the top ten clones make up around 5% of it. In germline, CDR1 is GTSNPN, CDR2 SVGIG (reference sequence). This CDR3 spans 15 amino acids. The sample was blood T cells: a sorted CD56 or NKG2C T cell subset, CD4+ or CD8+ T cells, or bulk PBMC T cells (not recorded which). V is TRBV30 and J is TRBJ2-7; the D call of TRBD1 rests on TCRdb alone, since no DNA is present to check it. The receptor was derived from a man between 18 and 69 years old in good health. The CDR3 sequence: CAWSIVKQGAREQYF.